This TCR beta chain was obtained from a study of blood T cell repertoires in COVID-19. Study in general: Sample material is recorded as cDNA or gDNA derived from T cells, B-cell-depleted T cells, or PBMCs.

Per the original data handling: Reference gene primer amplification yielded estimated nucleated cell counts. Method: immunoSEQ multiplex PCR; TCRdb's copy keeps in-frame clones and lacks some. D and trimming were read from the DNA, whereas the V and J calls and clone size are those reported in that table. The sample lists about 220,000 clones; 70% to 90% were seen once. Enrollees, about 18 to 89 years old, lived in about two dozen US areas. This CDR3 contains 15 residues. The germline V gene has CDR1 KGHSY and CDR2 FQNENV. V lost 1 base to trimming and J lost 7 bases; unmatched junction nucleotides: 6.

This receptor was obtained from a woman between 45 and 65 years old with acute COVID-19. This chain connects TRBV16 to TRBJ1-4, with TRBD1 matching 7 bases. The material sequenced was PBMCs or T cells enriched from blood (not recorded which). CDR3 amino acids: CASSQFRQGGEKLFF. DNA for the CDR3: TGTGCCAGCAGCCAATTTCGACAGGGAGGTGAAAAACTGTTTTTT. Using reference TRBV16 and TRBJ1-4 for the parts outside the CDR3, the full variable domain is GEEVAQTPKHLVRGEGQKAKLYCAPIKGHSYVFWYQQVLKNEFKFLISFQNENVFDETGMPKERFSAKCLPNSPCSLEIQATKLEDSAVYFCASSQFRQGGEKLFFGSGTQLSVL.